This T cell receptor (beta chain) is drawn from a study of ipilimumab plus nivolumab after autologous stem cell transplantation. This CDR3 comprises 15 residues. Trimming shortened V by 1 base and J by 1 base, and 11 bases separated the two germline ends. The V gene's germline CDR1 is SGHNT and CDR2 YYREEE (reference sequence). Through week 26, nivolumab 3 mg/kg IV was given weeks 1, 4, 7, 10, then biweekly. Measured with immunoSEQ multiplex PCR; TCRdb has only the in-frame clones, and not every one. This table holds around 17,000 clones, about 72% found once. This specimen consisted of PBMCs, obtained in a trial of ipilimumab plus nivolumab as post-transplant consolidation. The receptor was isolated from a male donor with diffuse large B-cell lymphoma. The chain employs TRBV5-4 and TRBJ2-5, with D tentatively TRBD1 (7 bases). The CDR3 DNA reads as TGTGCCAGCAGCTTGAGGCAGGGGGGCCAAGAGACCCAGTACTTC. Residues: CASSLRQGGQETQYF.